The 25 T cell receptor beta chains below all came from one sample that was sequenced in a study of PD-1 blockade in classical Hodgkin lymphoma. As to time point: newly diagnosed, previously untreated cHL patient sample. Assay: immunoSEQ multiplex PCR; the TCRdb copy retains only in-frame clones and omits some. This sample has about 47,000 clones, with roughly 93% found just once. Specimen: peripheral blood mononuclear cells (PBMCs). The receptors shown here come from a human donor with classical Hodgkin lymphoma.

V is TRBV5-1 and J is TRBJ2-7, with 7 bases identical to TRBD2. The V gene's germline CDR1 is SGHRS and CDR2 YFSETQ. V lost 4 bases and J lost 1; bases outside the gene matches: 11. CDR3 length equals 16 residues. The DNA of the CDR3 is TGCGCCAGCAGCATAGGTGGACTAGTTGGGTCCTACGAGCAGTACTTC. It translates to CASSIGGLVGSYEQYF.

The genes are TRBV5-1 and TRBJ2-7; 12 bases fit TRBD2. This CDR3 contains 17 residues. Germline lookup yields CDR1 SGHRS and CDR2 YFSETQ. V trimming: 4 bases; J trimming: 2 bases; junction bases outside the gene matches: 10. The CDR3, as DNA: TGCGCCAGCAGCCTGACTAGCGGGAGATCGGGGGCCTACGAGCAGTACTTC. Protein: CASSLTSGRSGAYEQYF.

The V call is TRBV7-9, the J call TRBJ1-1; tentatively, D is TRBD1 (5 bases). Germline V gene data show CDR1 as SEHNR and CDR2 as FQNEAQ (reference sequence). This CDR3 has 18 residues. Trimming shortened V by 2 bases and J by 1 base, and 20 bases separated the two germline ends. In DNA form, the CDR3 reads TGTGCCAGCAGCTTAAGTCTGGCCGGAACTACAGGGAACACTGAAGCTTTCTTT. It yields the protein CASSLSLAGTTGNTEAFF.

This clone has a handful of counts. The chain recombines TRBV27 with TRBJ2-7; 8 bases align to TRBD2. The J segment lost 0 bases and the V segment lost 5 bases, leaving 9 bases of the junction unmatched. CDR1 is MNHEY and CDR2 is SMNVEV in the germline V gene (reference sequence). This CDR3 comprises 16 residues. The CDR3 reads CASSRSSGDFSYEQYF. The CDR3, as DNA: TGTGCCAGCAGTAGGAGTAGCGGGGACTTCTCCTACGAGCAGTACTTC.

The chain uses TRBV2 and TRBJ2-1, with D possibly TRBD2 on 6 matching bases. Per the germline V gene, CDR1 is SNHLY and CDR2 is FYNNEI. The CDR3 extends over 18 amino acids. With 3 bases removed from V and 1 base from J, the gap between germline ends came to 19 bases. The CDR3 spells CASSEGGASVKSYNEQFF. CDR3 coding DNA: TGTGCCAGCAGTGAGGGTGGAGCTAGCGTTAAATCCTACAATGAGCAGTTCTTC.

The V call is TRBV7-9, the J call TRBJ2-1; 9 bases are a match to TRBD2. Germline CDR1 reads SEHNR; CDR2 reads FQNEAQ (reference sequence). With 5 bases clipped from V and 5 bases from J, the junction kept 13 bases outside the gene matches. The CDR3 has 17 residues. In DNA form, the CDR3 reads TGTGCCAGCAGCCCAGAGTCGTCTAGCGGGAAAGACAATGAGCAGTTCTTC. It encodes CASSPESSSGKDNEQFF.

The chain recombines TRBV29-1 with TRBJ1-1; no clear D gene. Per the germline V gene, CDR1 is SQVTM and CDR2 is ANQGSEA. V lost 4 bases and J lost 2, with 17 bases in between. The CDR3 has 15 amino acids. This chain's CDR3 is CSVGGTTVKNTEAFF. As DNA, the CDR3 is TGCAGCGTTGGGGGTACCACAGTTAAAAACACTGAAGCTTTCTTT.

The V and J genes are TRBV6-6 and TRBJ1-2; the D gene is possibly TRBD1 (5 bases). The CDR3 length is 13 residues. CDR1 is MNHNY and CDR2 is SVGAGI in the germline V gene (reference sequence). Trimming took 7 bases from V and 2 from J, leaving 11 bases between them. The CDR3 here is CASTRDRNYGYTF. DNA of the CDR3: TGTGCCAGCACCCGCGACAGAAACTATGGCTACACCTTC.

This chain joins TRBV5-1 and TRBJ1-2, with D unclear. From germline, CDR1 is SGHRS and CDR2 YFSETQ. Trimming cost V 2 bases and J 2 bases, with 7 bases left between them. The CDR3 consists of 13 residues. This chain's CDR3 is CASSFFQNYGYTF. In nucleotides, the CDR3 is TGCGCCAGCAGCTTCTTTCAGAACTATGGCTACACCTTC.

The rearrangement uses TRBV7-3 and TRBJ2-1, with TRBD1 as a possible D gene (5 bases). Trimming took 2 bases from V and 0 from J, leaving 14 bases between them. The germline V gene encodes CDR1 SGHTA and CDR2 FQGTGA. The CDR3 is made up of 17 amino acids. CDR3 protein: CASSLLGPSSSYNEQFF. Written as DNA, the CDR3 is TGTGCCAGCAGCTTATTGGGGCCCTCAAGCTCCTACAATGAGCAGTTCTTC.

The chain uses TRBV28 and TRBJ1-3, with 7 bases matching TRBD1. Germline V gene lookup returns CDR1 MDHEN and CDR2 SYDVKM. This CDR3 has 15 amino acids. The V gene end was trimmed by 3 bases and the J gene end by 4 bases; junction bases not matched to a gene: 6. Written as DNA, the CDR3 is TGTGCCAGCAGTTTGACAGGGTTGGGGGGAAACACCATATATTTT. Residues: CASSLTGLGGNTIYF. Using reference TRBV28 and TRBJ1-3 for the parts outside the CDR3, the full variable domain is DVKVTQSSRYLVKRTGEKVFLECVQDMDHENMFWYRQDPGLGLRLIYFSYDVKMKEKGDIPEGYSVSREKKERFSLILESASTNQTSMYLCASSLTGLGGNTIYFGEGSWLTVV.

This clone was detected once. The V call is TRBV4-2, the J call TRBJ1-5, with 8 bases matching TRBD1. Germline V lookup: CDR1 LGHNA, CDR2 YNFKEQ. V shed 4 bases and J 4 bases; nucleotides not matched to a gene: 3. The CDR3 is 14 residues long. CDR3 bases: TGTGCCAGCAGCCTCGGACAGGGAAATCAGCCCCAGCATTTT. Residues: CASSLGQGNQPQHF.

This clone was observed a handful of times. The chain employs TRBV4-1 and TRBJ2-1, with 13 positions matching TRBD2. This CDR3 comprises 15 residues. V dropped 6 bases and J dropped 5; count of bases not matched to a gene: 4. In germline, CDR1 is MGHRA, CDR2 YSYEKL. The CDR3 DNA sequence: TGCGCCAGCAGGGCCGGACTAGCGGGAGACAATGAGCAGTTCTTC. Translated, it gives CASRAGLAGDNEQFF.

The J gene is TRBJ1-3, the V gene TRBV6-5; D may be TRBD1 (5 bases). With 9 bases removed from V and 6 bases from J, the gap between germline ends came to 18 bases. The CDR3 sequence is 14 residues long. Per the germline V gene, CDR1 is MNHEY and CDR2 is SVGAGI. Here the CDR3 reads CASRSAGGENTIYF. CDR3 sequence (DNA): TGTGCCAGTCGCAGCGCTGGAGGGGAAAACACCATATATTTT.

The rearrangement uses TRBV9 and TRBJ2-2; no clear D. Trimming took off 0 bases at V and 7 bases at J, with 4 bases between the two ends. The CDR3 totals 12 residues. From germline, CDR1 is SGDLS and CDR2 YYNGEE. In DNA, the CDR3 is TGTGCCAGCAGCGTAGTCGGCGGGGAGCTGTTTTTT. It translates to CASSVVGGELFF.

The gene calls are TRBV27 and TRBJ2-1, with D perhaps TRBD2 (5 bases). The CDR3 loop spans 13 amino acids. V was clipped by 2 bases and J by 6 bases, with 8 bases between them. Germline-derived CDR1 and CDR2 are MNHEY and SMNVEV (reference sequence). CDR3 residues: CASSLAGPNEQFF. CDR3 DNA: TGTGCCAGCAGTTTAGCGGGCCCCAATGAGCAGTTCTTC.

This chain uses TRBV6-1 with TRBJ1-2; D ambiguous. V gave up 2 bases and J gave up 4 bases, with 11 bases separating them. The CDR3 covers 14 residues. The germline gives CDR1 MNHNS, CDR2 SASEGT. This chain's CDR3 is CASSELVRFYGYTF. The CDR3 bases are TGTGCCAGCAGTGAACTTGTCCGATTCTATGGCTACACCTTC.

The chain carries TRBV9 and TRBJ2-1; TRBD2 is a possible D gene (5 bases). The germline V gene encodes CDR1 SGDLS and CDR2 YYNGEE. V lost 3 bases and J lost 4, with 17 bases in between. The CDR3 has 16 amino acids. CDR3 region: CASSARVGPIYNEQFF. For the CDR3, the DNA is TGTGCCAGCAGCGCGAGGGTTGGGCCAATATACAATGAGCAGTTCTTC.

The chain couples TRBV11-2 to TRBJ2-7; D might be TRBD2 (6 bases). CDR1 and CDR2 (germline): SGHAT, FQNNGV. This CDR3 contains 14 residues. The V gene lost 0 bases and the J gene lost 2 bases, with 8 bases spanning the gap. Here the CDR3 reads CASSLDGGPYEQYF. Here the CDR3 DNA reads TGTGCCAGCAGCTTAGACGGGGGTCCCTACGAGCAGTACTTC.

The chain carries TRBV11-2 and TRBJ2-5, with 13 bases aligning to TRBD2. The CDR3 has 15 amino acids. J was trimmed by 7 bases and V by 5 bases; bases with no gene match: 7. Germline V gene lookup returns CDR1 SGHAT and CDR2 FQNNGV. The CDR3 loop is CASSPGLAGIGTQYF. The DNA of the CDR3 is TGTGCCAGCAGCCCGGGACTAGCGGGGATAGGGACCCAGTACTTC. The entire variable domain, with the rest obtained from reference TRBV11-2 and TRBJ2-5, is as follows: EAGVAQSPRYKIIEKRQSVAFWCNPISGHATLYWYQQILGQGPKLLIQFQNNGVVDDSQLPKDRFSAERLKGVDSTLKIQPAKLEDSAVYLCASSPGLAGIGTQYFGPGTRLLVL.

This clone was seen a single time. This chain uses TRBV5-1 with TRBJ2-1; D possibly corresponds to TRBD1 (6 bases). Germline loops: CDR1 SGHRS, CDR2 YFSETQ. The CDR3 consists of 13 residues. Trimming took 0 bases from V and 10 from J, leaving 11 bases between them. The CDR3 DNA is TGCGCCAGCAGCTTGGACAGGGCTGGAGAGCAGTTCTTC. This codes for CASSLDRAGEQFF.

This sequence joins TRBV6-5 and TRBJ1-3, with D possibly being TRBD1 (5 bases). Germline lookup yields CDR1 MNHEY and CDR2 SVGAGI. V was clipped by 6 bases and J by 0 bases, with 12 bases between them. The CDR3 has 15 amino acids. This CDR3 reads CASRRDANSGNTIYF. CDR3 DNA: TGTGCCAGCAGAAGGGACGCCAACTCTGGAAACACCATATATTTT.

This chain links TRBV5-1 with TRBJ1-3; TRBD1 matches at 7 bases. With 4 bases clipped from V and 2 bases from J, the junction kept 6 bases outside the gene matches. The CDR3 runs 15 residues. The V gene's germline CDR1 is SGHRS and CDR2 YFSETQ. CDR3 residues: CASSVTGPPGNTIYF. In DNA, the CDR3 is TGCGCCAGCAGCGTGACAGGGCCCCCTGGAAACACCATATATTTT.

The chain recombines TRBV18 with TRBJ2-1; D is uncertain. The V end lost 1 base, the J end lost 0 bases, and 10 bases lay between the germline ends. Per the germline V gene, CDR1 is KGHSH and CDR2 is LQKENI. This CDR3 has 16 residues. CDR3: CASSPHPNLSYNEQFF. In DNA, the CDR3 is TGTGCCAGCTCACCACACCCAAACCTCTCCTACAATGAGCAGTTCTTC.

The V and J genes are TRBV5-4 and TRBJ1-1; possible D gene TRBD1, 6 bases. The CDR3 is made up of 14 amino acids. Germline CDR1 and CDR2: SGHNT and YYREEE (reference sequence). Trimming removed 4 bases from V and 8 bases from J, with 18 bases in between. Here the CDR3 DNA reads TGTGCCAGCAGCCCAGAGTCATGGGGGGCAGAAGCTTTCTTT. Translating gives CASSPESWGAEAFF.